The text below deals with one T cell receptor (beta chain). No antigen is known for it. Base quality data are lacking; no much larger clone is found one base away. Reads for this sample came from an Illumina HiSeq 1500. TCRdb applied fastp at Q25 and MiXCR to the public reads, then kept only in-frame beta chains. Entries are consolidated by CDR3 protein sequence, retaining the most common genes and DNA. The sample records 400,000 or so distinct CDR3 sequences, roughly 31% of which are singletons. The ten most abundant clones make up roughly an eighth of the sample. This record belongs to a study of T cell repertoires in cytomegalovirus infection (dated by TCRdb to about 2019). At the level of the whole study: Donor HLA type was relevant to the analysis, because carriage of CMV infection together with the matching HLA type was indicated by public TCR beta signatures. The investigation overall reported the following: In the ex vivo response, HLA-C-restricted CMV-specific TCR beta clonotypes were dominant, and in two of eight donors the single most frequent clonotype came from this HLA-C-restricted group. In both this cohort and an independent roughly 360-donor cohort, the cumulative frequency of public TCR beta family members distinguished carriers of CMV infection plus the relevant HLA type.

The CDR3, cysteine through phenylalanine, is 12 amino acids long. Here the CDR3 DNA is all that survives: 36 bases in frame from base 1. V sheds 5 bases and J sheds 8 bases, leaving 12 bases between their ends. As encoded in the germline V gene, CDR1 is MDHEN while CDR2 is SYDVKM. The sequenced sample consisted of PBMCs. The rearrangement combines TRBV28 with TRBJ1-2, with TRBD1 perhaps the D gene, on 5 matching bases. This receptor was taken from a human donor in good health (CMV status not recorded). Some clones in this sample may be carry-over from other donors' samples. The bases read TGTGCCAGCAGTCCCCGGTGGGACGGCTACACCTTC. This gives the protein CASSPRWDGYTF.